The 32 T cell receptor beta chains given below trace back to one sample, sequenced in a study of immune evolution from preneoplasia to lung adenocarcinoma. Generated by immunoSEQ multiplex PCR, the TCRdb table keeps only in-frame clones and is missing some. Of around 39,000 clones in the sample, roughly 71% were seen once. The sequencing sample was made of FFPE invasive lung adenocarcinoma tissue. These TCRs come from a person between 60 and 69 years old with lung adenocarcinoma.

The rearrangement joins TRBV19 to TRBJ2-1; D is perhaps TRBD2 (6 bases). There are 15 residues in the CDR3. The germline V gene has CDR1 LNHDA and CDR2 SQIVND (reference sequence). The V end lost 3 bases, the J end lost 3 bases, and 12 bases lay between the germline ends. The CDR3 sequence is CASSIRDGSYNEQFF. The DNA for the CDR3 is TGTGCCAGTAGTATCCGGGACGGGAGCTACAATGAGCAGTTCTTC.

This clone appeared once. The V gene is TRBV11-3, the J gene TRBJ2-7; 7 bases are shared with TRBD2. V was clipped by 5 bases and J by 2 bases; unmatched bases: 12. Per the germline V gene, CDR1 is SGHNT and CDR2 is YENEEA. The CDR3 has 16 amino acids. The CDR3 protein is CASSLRLAGGPYEQYF. CDR3 in DNA: TGTGCCAGCAGCCTTAGGTTAGCGGGCGGCCCCTACGAGCAGTACTTC.

This chain connects TRBV15 to TRBJ2-1; D is unclear. Trimming removed 1 base at V and 4 bases at J, with 11 bases between. There are 15 residues in the CDR3. Per the germline V gene, CDR1 is LNHNV and CDR2 is YYDKDF (reference sequence). The CDR3 sequence: CATSRAASRYNEQFF. For the CDR3, the DNA is TGTGCCACCAGCAGAGCAGCTAGTAGGTACAATGAGCAGTTCTTC.

In its sample, this clone was seen once. V and J are TRBV27 and TRBJ2-4; 9 bases fit TRBD2. The V segment lost 5 bases and the J segment 9 bases; nucleotides outside the gene matches: 5. Germline loops: CDR1 MNHEY, CDR2 SMNVEV (reference sequence). The CDR3 has 13 residues. CDR3 DNA sequence: TGTGCCAGCAGTCCCCTGCGGGAGGGCATTCAGTACTTC. This sequence encodes CASSPLREGIQYF.

The genes are TRBV5-1 and TRBJ2-7, with a possible D match to TRBD2 (5 bases). Germline loops: CDR1 SGHRS, CDR2 YFSETQ. The germline V and J ends were trimmed by 4 bases and 0 bases, with 14 bases remaining between them. The CDR3 runs to 15 residues. The CDR3 DNA reads as TGCGCCAGCAGCGGAAGGGTTGCGGGCTCCTACGAGCAGTACTTC. Translated, it gives CASSGRVAGSYEQYF.

The chain carries TRBV28 and TRBJ1-5, with TRBD1 identical over 7 bases. Losses at the gene ends were 6 bases for V and 5 bases for J; bases not matched to a gene: 13. The CDR3 consists of 16 residues. CDR1 MDHEN and CDR2 SYDVKM come from the germline V gene. The DNA for the CDR3 is TGTGCCAGCAGCAGAGTACAGGGGATTGGCTATCAGCCCCAGCATTTT. Amino acid sequence: CASSRVQGIGYQPQHF.

The V call is TRBV19, the J call TRBJ2-1; D is unresolved. The CDR3 loop spans 14 amino acids. CDR1 and CDR2 (germline): LNHDA, SQIVND (reference sequence). Deletions cut 5 bases from V and 12 bases from J, with 20 bases between. CDR3 in amino acids: CASSPDLILGRQFF. The CDR3 DNA reads as TGTGCCAGTAGTCCCGATTTGATTCTGGGTCGGCAGTTCTTC.

V usage is TRBV7-3 and J usage is TRBJ2-3; 15 bases are a match to TRBD2. After removal of 1 base from V and 6 bases from J, the junction contained 5 bases not matched to a gene. Germline V gene data show CDR1 as SGHTA and CDR2 as FQGTGA. The CDR3 spans 17 residues. As DNA, the CDR3 is TGTGCCAGCAGCTTAAGGCCCGGGACTAGCGGGAGGGATACGCAGTATTTT. The encoded protein is CASSLRPGTSGRDTQYF.

V and J are TRBV30 and TRBJ2-1, with 10 bases that match TRBD2. From germline, CDR1 is GTSNPN and CDR2 SVGIG (reference sequence). Trimming took 3 bases from V and 4 from J; bases not matched to a gene: 18. This CDR3 spans 19 amino acids. The CDR3 region is CAWRAIPSGRAWLYNEQFF. In DNA form, the CDR3 reads TGTGCCTGGAGAGCAATACCAAGCGGGAGGGCCTGGCTATACAATGAGCAGTTCTTC.

The chain uses TRBV5-8 and TRBJ1-3, with D unresolved. V lost 0 bases and J lost 0, with 10 bases in between. This CDR3 spans 16 amino acids. Germline V gene sequence: CDR1 SGHTS, CDR2 YDEGEE. CDR3 DNA sequence: TGTGCCAGCAGCTTGGCCAAGGCCAACTCTGGAAACACCATATATTTT. Amino acids: CASSLAKANSGNTIYF.

The rearrangement uses TRBV2 and TRBJ2-2; 8 bases align to TRBD2. The J segment lost 0 bases and the V segment lost 9 bases, leaving 3 bases of the junction unmatched. Per the germline V gene, CDR1 is SNHLY and CDR2 is FYNNEI. The CDR3 totals 14 residues. CDR3: CASQTSANTGELFF. The CDR3, as DNA: TGTGCCAGTCAGACTAGCGCGAACACCGGGGAGCTGTTTTTT.

CDR3 DNA sequence: TGTGCCAGCAGCCCCACTAGCGGGGTTTACAATGAGCAGTTCTTC. Translating gives CASSPTSGVYNEQFF. V usage is TRBV4-2 and J usage is TRBJ2-1; 10 bases map to TRBD2. The trim removed 4 bases at V and 4 bases at J, leaving 4 bases unmatched. Germline V CDR1 and CDR2: LGHNA, YNFKEQ. The CDR3 extends over 15 amino acids.

The chain combines TRBV5-1 with TRBJ2-3; D gene ambiguous. The CDR3 consists of 16 residues. The V end lost 4 bases, the J end lost 0 bases, and 15 bases lay between the germline ends. Germline CDR1 reads SGHRS; CDR2 reads YFSETQ. The CDR3 region has the DNA TGCGCCAGCAGCAGAAACAGTGCCGCTAGCACAGATACGCAGTATTTT. It translates to CASSRNSAASTDTQYF.

The rearrangement uses TRBV5-1 and TRBJ2-1, with TRBD2 matching 10 bases. The CDR3 spans 15 residues. With V trimmed by 4 bases and J by 8 bases, 9 bases remained unmatched. Germline V CDR1 and CDR2: SGHRS, YFSETQ. The CDR3: CASSISSGRAYEQFF. The CDR3 DNA sequence: TGCGCCAGCAGCATCTCCAGCGGGAGGGCCTATGAGCAGTTCTTC.

This sequence joins TRBV2 and TRBJ2-1; no clear D gene. V was pared by 3 bases and J by 6 bases, with 18 bases between. Per germline, CDR1 SNHLY and CDR2 FYNNEI. This CDR3 has 16 residues. Here the CDR3 DNA reads TGTGCCAGCAGTGAGTTTCTAGGTCCCCCCCGCAATGAGCAGTTCTTC. Amino acid sequence: CASSEFLGPPRNEQFF.

V and J are TRBV21-1 and TRBJ1-2. TRBV21-1 is flagged as a pseudogene. The CDR3 has 16 residues. The CDR3 DNA sequence: TGTGCCAGCAGCAAAGCGCGGGGCAGAACGCACTATGGCTACACCTTC. Its translation: CASSKARGRTHYGYTF.

There are a few counts of this clone. The V gene is TRBV29-1, the J gene TRBJ1-4, with no clear D. With 7 bases removed from V and 7 bases from J, the gap between germline ends came to 10 bases. Looked up from germline, CDR1 is SQVTM and CDR2 is ANQGSEA. This CDR3 spans 11 amino acids. The CDR3 coding sequence is TGCAGCGCCGCGCTACGTGAAAAACTGTTTTTT. Translated, it gives CSAALREKLFF. Complete variable domain (other parts from reference TRBV29-1 and TRBJ1-4): SAVISQKPSRDICQRGTSLTIQCQVDSQVTMMFWYRQQPGQSLTLIATANQGSEATYESGFVIDKFPISRPNLTFSTLTVSNMSPEDSSIYLCSAALREKLFFGSGTQLSVL.

The chain couples TRBV7-2 to TRBJ2-1; D is ambiguous. The CDR3 length is 13 residues. Germline values: CDR1 SGHTA, CDR2 FQGNSA. V was shortened by 3 bases and J by 5 bases, with 8 bases between the two germline ends. CDR3 nucleotide sequence: TGTGCCAGCAGCTTCGCACAGAACAATGAGCAGTTCTTC. As protein: CASSFAQNNEQFF.

This clone is a singleton in its sample. The chain combines TRBV6-5 with TRBJ1-4; D call uncertain. This CDR3 spans 15 amino acids. Trimming removed 0 bases at V and 5 bases at J, with 10 bases between. Germline CDR1 and CDR2: MNHEY and SVGAGI. As DNA, the CDR3 is TGTGCCAGCAGTTACTCGTCACTGCCGAATGAAAAACTGTTTTTT. This translates into CASSYSSLPNEKLFF.

To note about this clone: This may be a read error: a much more frequent sequence differs by one nucleotide. The sample carries other DNA sequences with the same CDR3. This chain connects TRBV6-5 to TRBJ1-5; D is undetermined. This CDR3 is 14 amino acids long. Germline CDR1 is MNHEY and CDR2 is SVGAGI. The CDR3 DNA is TGTGCCAGCAGTCCTGACTCCCCCAATCAACCCCAGCATTTT. This sequence encodes CASSPDSPNQPQHF.

The chain links TRBV27 to TRBJ1-5; D not resolved. Trimming stripped 5 bases from V and 6 bases from J, with 17 bases between. Germline V CDR1 and CDR2: MNHEY, SMNVEV (reference sequence). The CDR3 spans 15 residues. The CDR3 DNA follows: TGTGCCAGCAGTACCAAAGATAGTATCGGTCAGCCCCAGCATTTT. Its protein product is CASSTKDSIGQPQHF.

The sample holds one count of this clone. As DNA, the CDR3 is TGTGCCACCAGCAGAGAAAAACTGGACACCTGGTACCAAGAGACCCAGTACTTC. Its protein product is CATSREKLDTWYQETQYF. V usage is TRBV15 and J usage is TRBJ2-5, with D perhaps matching TRBD1 (5 bases). V lost 0 bases, J lost 0 bases, and 17 bases lay in between. The CDR3 has 18 residues. From germline, CDR1 is LNHNV and CDR2 YYDKDF (reference sequence).

The gene calls are TRBV18 and TRBJ2-2, with D hard to call. CDR1 and CDR2 (germline): KGHSH, LQKENI. V lost 4 bases to trimming and J lost 6 bases, with 9 bases between them. CDR3 length equals 13 residues. The CDR3 coding sequence is TGTGCCAGCTCACTCTCATCCGCCGGGGAGCTGTTTTTT. Protein: CASSLSSAGELFF.

The chain employs TRBV10-1 and TRBJ2-1, with 13 bases matching TRBD2. V trimming: 9 bases; J trimming: 0 bases; junction bases outside the gene matches: 2. CDR1 is WNHNN, CDR2 SYGVQD, per germline (reference sequence). The CDR3 spans 15 residues. In DNA form, the CDR3 reads TGCGCCAGTAGGACTAGCGGGAGCTCCTACAATGAGCAGTTCTTC. Residues: CASRTSGSSYNEQFF.

This chain connects TRBV7-2 to TRBJ2-4; D is unresolved. Germline CDR1 and CDR2: SGHTA and FQGNSA. The V and J ends lost 7 bases and 1 base respectively, with 14 bases between them. This CDR3 is built from 15 residues. The DNA for the CDR3 is TGTGCCAGCACCCTCCTGCCAACGGCCAAAAACATTCAGTACTTC. Its protein product is CASTLLPTAKNIQYF.

The rearrangement uses TRBV9 and TRBJ2-3, with D possibly being TRBD2 (6 bases). The CDR3 has 17 residues. Trimming removed 0 bases from V and 0 bases from J, with 14 bases in between. Germline V gives CDR1 SGDLS, CDR2 YYNGEE. The CDR3, as DNA: TGTGCCAGCAGCGTAGATTATGGGAGCGGGAGCACAGATACGCAGTATTTT. Its translation is CASSVDYGSGSTDTQYF.

This chain joins TRBV6-6 and TRBJ1-2; D not certain. The length of the CDR3 is 15 residues. V dropped 4 bases and J dropped 4 bases, with 16 bases sitting between them. CDR1 and CDR2 from the germline V gene are MNHNY and SVGAGI (reference sequence). CDR3: CASSLRDRDTYGYTF. CDR3 sequence (DNA): TGTGCCAGCAGTTTACGGGATCGCGACACCTATGGCTACACCTTC.

The CDR3 reads CASLRDRGFGSNQPQHF. CDR3 nucleotide sequence: TGTGCCAGTCTTCGGGACAGGGGATTCGGAAGCAATCAGCCCCAGCATTTT. The chain combines TRBV2 with TRBJ1-5, with TRBD1 matching 10 bases. CDR1 SNHLY and CDR2 FYNNEI come from the germline V gene. CDR3 length equals 17 residues. Germline trimming cut 9 bases from V and 1 base from J; bases unmatched to any gene: 12.

This clone was counted between two and nine times. The chain joins TRBV18 to TRBJ1-2, with D possibly TRBD1 on 5 matching bases. V lost 6 bases and J 5 bases, leaving 13 bases between the germline ends. The CDR3 loop spans 13 amino acids. Germline V lookup: CDR1 KGHSH, CDR2 LQKENI. The CDR3: CASSRGTDYGYTF. The DNA for the CDR3 is TGTGCCAGCTCTCGCGGGACGGATTATGGCTACACCTTC.

The chain couples TRBV11-2 to TRBJ2-5, with TRBD1 identical over 9 bases. The CDR3 consists of 13 residues. J was trimmed by 5 bases and V by 6 bases; bases with no gene match: 4. Germline V gene lookup returns CDR1 SGHAT and CDR2 FQNNGV. CDR3 DNA sequence: TGTGCCAGCAGTTGGGACAGGGTTGAGACCCAGTACTTC. It translates to CASSWDRVETQYF.

The chain has TRBV7-8 and TRBJ1-5; 8 positions match TRBD1. The CDR3 length is 19 residues. Germline V CDR1 and CDR2: SGHVS, FQNEAQ. With V trimmed by 2 bases and J by 1 base, 13 bases remained unmatched. CDR3 residues: CASSLSKLRDRRSNQPQHF. The CDR3 DNA reads as TGTGCCAGCAGCTTATCTAAATTACGGGACAGGAGGAGCAATCAGCCCCAGCATTTT.

This clone showed up just a few times. The chain employs TRBV19 and TRBJ2-7; TRBD1 matches 9 bases. Losses at the gene ends were 4 bases for V and 2 bases for J; bases not matched to a gene: 3. Looked up from germline, CDR1 is LNHDA and CDR2 is SQIVND (reference sequence). The CDR3 runs 14 residues. The CDR3 sequence: CASSKDRGTYEQYF. DNA of the CDR3: TGTGCCAGTAGTAAGGACAGGGGAACCTACGAGCAGTACTTC.